This entry features one T cell receptor (beta chain) sequence. Its antigen is unknown. 13 Jbeta primers and 60 Vbeta primers were used for the PCR. Repertoires were generated with immunoSEQ multiplex PCR, while TCRdb's copy carries only in-frame clones and drops some. The sample consists of around 99,000 clones, around 73% of them appearing once. This specimen comes from a study of cytomegalovirus exposure and HLA in healthy donors. About the research overall: Approximately 85 million unique TCRs from HLA-typed donors were held in an early release of data. Study-level results: Trimming of TCR beta V- and J-genes showed a link, identified in a later analysis, to a missense DCLRE1C variant.

Sequencing was performed on PBMCs. The clonotype comes from a man in his forties in good health and CMV-seronegative.

CDR3 coding DNA: TGTGCCAGCAGTGTCGGGACAGCTAACTATGGCTACACCTTC. Residues: CASSVGTANYGYTF. The V gene is TRBV6-1, the J gene TRBJ1-2; 7 bases fit TRBD1. Per germline, CDR1 MNHNS and CDR2 SASEGT. The CDR3 totals 14 residues. V was clipped by 4 bases and J by 0 bases; unmatched bases: 2.